Shown below are 31 T cell receptor beta chains from a single sample sequenced in a study of cytomegalovirus exposure and HLA in healthy donors. It was with 60 Vbeta and 13 Jbeta primers that the PCR ran. Only in-frame clones appear in the TCRdb table, and some are missing; sequencing was by immunoSEQ multiplex PCR. The data contain more than 150,000 clones, 80% to 90% of them singletons. What was sequenced was PBMCs. Receptor source: a girl aged 2 to 10 in good health and CMV-seropositive.

The chain is built from TRBV19 and TRBJ1-5, with a possible D match to TRBD1 (6 bases). The CDR3 totals 14 residues. Trimming shortened V by 3 bases and J by 4 bases, and 10 bases separated the two germline ends. Germline CDR1 LNHDA, CDR2 SQIVND (reference sequence). The CDR3 protein is CASSIWGLNQPQHF. The DNA of the CDR3 is TGTGCCAGTAGTATTTGGGGGCTAAATCAGCCCCAGCATTTT. The full variable domain, rest sourced from reference TRBV19 and TRBJ1-5, is DGGITQSPKYLFRKEGQNVTLSCEQNLNHDAMYWYRQDPGQGLRLIYYSQIVNDFQKGDIAEGYSVSREKKESFPLTVTSAQKNPTAFYLCASSIWGLNQPQHFGDGTRLSIL.

The sample holds a few counts of this clone. The chain employs TRBV4-1 and TRBJ1-2, with 8 bases lining up with TRBD1. Trimming cost V 5 bases and J 8 bases; bases outside gene matches: 13. There are 15 residues in the CDR3. Germline CDR1 reads MGHRA; CDR2 reads YSYEKL. CDR3 in amino acids: CASSAPLRGRGGYTF. Written as DNA, the CDR3 is TGCGCCAGCAGCGCTCCTCTCAGGGGGCGGGGAGGCTACACCTTC.

The chain's CDR3 is CASSLDGRLNNYGYTF. In DNA, the CDR3 is TGCGCCAGCAGCTTGGACGGCAGGCTTAATAACTATGGCTACACCTTC. The chain uses TRBV5-1 and TRBJ1-2; the D is unclear. This CDR3 contains 16 residues. The germline V and J ends were trimmed by 0 bases and 1 base, with 13 bases remaining between them. Germline CDR1 reads SGHRS; CDR2 reads YFSETQ.

This chain joins TRBV7-8 and TRBJ2-5; D is perhaps TRBD2 (6 bases). The J call is doubtful: the DNA matches TRBJ2-7 better. CDR1 is SGHVS and CDR2 is FQNEAQ in the germline V gene. CDR3 length: 16 residues. The CDR3: CASSSGWERADYEQYF. The CDR3 coding sequence is TGTGCCAGCAGCTCCGGTTGGGAGCGGGCCGACTACGAGCAGTACTTC.

The V and J genes are TRBV4-1 and TRBJ1-2; the match to TRBD1 covers 7 bases. CDR3 length: 14 residues. Germline-derived CDR1 and CDR2 are MGHRA and YSYEKL. Germline trimming cut 1 base from V and 4 bases from J; bases unmatched to any gene: 3. The CDR3, as DNA: TGCGCCAGCAGCCAAGGAGGGGGCTTCTATGGCTACACCTTC. Translated: CASSQGGGFYGYTF.

V gene TRBV7-9 combines with J gene TRBJ1-3; D is undetermined. Per germline, CDR1 SEHNR and CDR2 FQNEAQ (reference sequence). There are 16 residues in the CDR3. Trimming pared 5 bases from V and 1 base from J, leaving 15 bases between. The CDR3 DNA reads as TGTGCCAGCAGCCAGAGGAGGAAAACTTCTGGAAACACCATATATTTT. This sequence encodes CASSQRRKTSGNTIYF. Combining the CDR3 with reference TRBV7-9 and TRBJ1-3 gives the whole variable domain DTGVSQNPRHKITKRGQNVTFRCDPISEHNRLYWYRQTLGQGPEFLTYFQNEAQLEKSRLLSDRFSAERPKGSFSTLEIQRTEQGDSAMYLCASSQRRKTSGNTIYFGEGSWLTVV.

This clone appeared a few times. The DNA for the CDR3 is TGTGCCAGCAGTTTAACGTATGCAGGGGCCGGCTACACCTTC. It specifies CASSLTYAGAGYTF. V and J are TRBV27 and TRBJ1-2; tentative D call: TRBD1 (6 bases). CDR3 length: 14 residues. Trimming removed 2 bases from V and 8 bases from J, with 15 bases in between. Germline loops: CDR1 MNHEY, CDR2 SMNVEV (reference sequence).

This clone was detected only once. The chain joins TRBV11-2 to TRBJ2-7, with D possibly matching TRBD1 (5 bases). V was clipped by 4 bases and J by 3 bases, with 10 bases between them. The V gene's germline CDR1 is SGHAT and CDR2 FQNNGV. This CDR3 has 13 residues. CDR3 amino acids: CASSSGSNYEQYF. For the CDR3, the DNA is TGTGCCAGCAGCTCAGGGTCGAACTACGAGCAGTACTTC.

V usage is TRBV28 and J usage is TRBJ2-1, with D possibly TRBD1 on 5 matching bases. In germline, CDR1 is MDHEN, CDR2 SYDVKM. The CDR3 is made up of 16 amino acids. The V end was cut by 1 base, the J end by 10 bases, with 20 bases between. CDR3 amino acids: CASSLSQGLHRFEQFF. In DNA form, the CDR3 reads TGTGCCAGCAGTTTATCGCAGGGTCTTCACCGCTTCGAGCAGTTCTTC.

The gene calls are TRBV5-8 and TRBJ2-7, with TRBD2 identical over 9 bases. Germline loops: CDR1 SGHTS, CDR2 YDEGEE. Trimming removed 1 base from V and 9 bases from J; junction bases left unmatched: 14. This CDR3 contains 16 residues. The CDR3 bases are TGTGCCAGCAGCTTGCTTCTCGGGCTAGCGGGAACAGGGCAGTACTTC. Translating gives CASSLLLGLAGTGQYF.

This clone was detected once. The CDR3 spells CASSFRRAGTDTQYF. CDR3 bases: TGTGCCAGCAGCTTTAGGAGGGCCGGCACAGATACGCAGTATTTT. This chain joins TRBV13 and TRBJ2-3; D is perhaps TRBD2 (6 bases). Germline V CDR1 and CDR2: PRHDT, FYEKMQ (reference sequence). Between the trimmed V and J ends, which lost 3 bases and 1 base, there was a span of 11 bases. This CDR3 region has 15 residues.

The rearrangement joins TRBV29-1 to TRBJ2-1; D unclear. The CDR3 is made up of 11 amino acids. From germline, CDR1 is SQVTM and CDR2 ANQGSEA. Trimming stripped 6 bases from V and 8 bases from J, with 11 bases between. CDR3 DNA: TGCAGCGTCCAACTTCGGGATGAGCAGTTCTTC. It codes for CSVQLRDEQFF.

This chain uses TRBV19 with TRBJ2-1, with D perhaps matching TRBD2 (7 bases). Trimming took off 5 bases at V and 4 bases at J, with 18 bases between the two ends. The CDR3 has 16 residues. CDR1 is LNHDA, CDR2 SQIVND, per germline (reference sequence). CDR3 region: CASSSRGGLPYNEQFF. CDR3 nucleotides: TGTGCCAGTAGTTCACGCGGGGGCCTACCGTACAATGAGCAGTTCTTC.

The rearrangement links TRBV30 to TRBJ2-7, with TRBD2 matching 12 bases. Germline V gene sequence: CDR1 GTSNPN, CDR2 SVGIG (reference sequence). The CDR3 contains 13 residues. The J segment lost 7 bases and the V segment lost 2 bases, leaving 3 bases of the junction unmatched. The CDR3 is CAWSPGLAGEQYF. The CDR3 coding sequence is TGTGCCTGGAGTCCGGGACTAGCGGGTGAGCAGTACTTC.

The V and J genes are TRBV19 and TRBJ1-2, with TRBD1 matching 8 bases. Germline values: CDR1 LNHDA, CDR2 SQIVND (reference sequence). The CDR3 length is 15 residues. V trimming: 6 bases; J trimming: 4 bases; junction bases outside the gene matches: 10. The CDR3 DNA sequence: TGTGCCAGTAGCCCCTCGGACAGGGAAGGCTATGGCTACACCTTC. Its translation: CASSPSDREGYGYTF.

The chain employs TRBV7-9 and TRBJ1-3; D gene uncertain. The CDR3 covers 12 residues. V was shortened by 6 bases and J by 8 bases, with 11 bases between the two germline ends. Germline CDR1 is SEHNR and CDR2 is FQNEAQ (reference sequence). The CDR3 here is CASSYAADTIYF. CDR3 coding DNA: TGTGCCAGCAGTTACGCGGCGGACACCATATATTTT.

The CDR3: CASSLGTGVNEQFF. CDR3 in DNA: TGTGCCAGCAGCCTCGGGACAGGGGTCAATGAGCAGTTCTTC. V is TRBV27 and J is TRBJ2-1; 10 nucleotides line up with TRBD1. The CDR3 has 14 residues. Germline CDR1 is MNHEY and CDR2 is SMNVEV (reference sequence). V shed 6 bases and J 6 bases; nucleotides not matched to a gene: 5.

V usage is TRBV7-2 and J usage is TRBJ2-1, with D unclear. The CDR3 loop spans 13 amino acids. Germline CDR1 and CDR2: SGHTA and FQGNSA. With 8 bases removed from V and 9 bases from J, the gap between germline ends came to 17 bases. CDR3 coding DNA: TGTGCCAGCGCGGTATACCTACCTGGTGAGCAGTTCTTC. It encodes CASAVYLPGEQFF.

V usage is TRBV10-1 and J usage is TRBJ2-3; possibly TRBD1 for D (6 bases). Trimming shortened V by 0 bases and J by 6 bases, and 16 bases separated the two germline ends. This CDR3 region has 16 residues. The germline V gene has CDR1 WNHNN and CDR2 SYGVQD (reference sequence). This chain's CDR3 is CASSESVGQFSDTQYF. The DNA of the CDR3 is TGCGCCAGCAGTGAGTCGGTCGGACAGTTCTCGGATACGCAGTATTTT.

This chain links TRBV9 with TRBJ2-3, with D possibly being TRBD2 (6 bases). Deletions cut 4 bases from V and 2 bases from J, with 17 bases between. This CDR3 spans 16 amino acids. Germline lookup yields CDR1 SGDLS and CDR2 YYNGEE. CDR3 in amino acids: CASSSSSGEYTDTQYF. The CDR3 DNA reads TGTGCCAGCAGCAGTTCCTCGGGAGAGTACACAGATACGCAGTATTTT. The variable domain in full, with the rest retrieved from reference TRBV9 and TRBJ2-3, is DSGVTQTPKHLITATGQRVTLRCSPRSGDLSVYWYQQSLDQGLQFLIQYYNGEERAKGNILERFSAQQFPDLHSELNLSSLELGDSALYFCASSSSSGEYTDTQYFGPGTRLTVL.

Comments on this clone: One end of the junction varies from germline; a read error may be responsible. This chain uses TRBV6-4 with TRBJ1-2; D is unresolved. The CDR3 runs 14 residues. The germline V gene has CDR1 MRHNA and CDR2 SNTAGT. The CDR3 region is CASSDPPRNYGYPF. The CDR3 coding sequence is TGTGCCAGCAGTGACCCCCCCCGGAACTATGGCTACCCCTTC.

The chain is built from TRBV6-4 and TRBJ2-3; 7 bases agree with TRBD1. Germline trimming cut 8 bases from V and 0 bases from J; bases unmatched to any gene: 20. This CDR3 is 19 amino acids long. Germline CDR1 and CDR2: MRHNA and SNTAGT. The DNA for the CDR3 is TGTGCCAGCTTGGAGCCGGGACAGCAAATCTGTAATAGCACAGATACGCAGTATTTT. Amino acid sequence: CASLEPGQQICNSTDTQYF.

V gene TRBV18 combines with J gene TRBJ1-6; D is possibly TRBD1 (5 bases). Trimming took off 1 base at V and 5 bases at J, with 9 bases between the two ends. This CDR3 is 15 amino acids long. Germline V lookup: CDR1 KGHSH, CDR2 LQKENI. The CDR3 region is CASSPLQENNSPLHF. Here the CDR3 DNA reads TGTGCCAGCTCACCACTACAGGAAAATAATTCACCCCTCCACTTT.

Comment on this clone: The junction differs from germline at one of its ends, possibly a read error. This same CDR3 is encoded by further DNA sequences in the sample. The rearrangement joins TRBV19 to TRBJ1-4, with TRBD1 matching 11 bases. This CDR3 region has 16 residues. Germline V gene sequence: CDR1 LNHDA, CDR2 SQIVND (reference sequence). Here the CDR3 reads CASKKAPDRGREKLFF. As DNA, the CDR3 is TGCGCCAGCAAGAAAGCGCCGGACAGGGGGCGTGAAAAACTGTTTTTT.

This rearrangement joins TRBV25-1 to TRBJ1-2, with D possibly matching TRBD1 (6 bases). CDR3 size: 14 residues. Germline CDR1 MGHDK, CDR2 SYGVNS. The ends were cut back, 6 bases at V and 4 bases at J, with 15 bases in the middle. The CDR3: CASRQNTGSYGYTF. The CDR3, as DNA: TGTGCCAGCAGACAGAACACAGGGAGCTATGGCTACACCTTC.

V is TRBV10-1 and J is TRBJ1-1, with a weak D call TRBD1 (6 bases). V lost 6 bases to trimming and J lost 4 bases, with 21 bases between them. The CDR3 is 16 amino acids. Germline CDR1 WNHNN, CDR2 SYGVQD (reference sequence). The CDR3 coding sequence is TGCGCCAGCAGGAGTCTTACACAGGGTAGGGTCACTGAAGCTTTCTTT. Protein sequence: CASRSLTQGRVTEAFF.

This sequence joins TRBV2 and TRBJ1-6, with 7 nucleotides matching TRBD1. The V and J ends lost 4 bases and 7 bases, in that order; junction bases with no gene match: 7. Germline values: CDR1 SNHLY, CDR2 FYNNEI. The CDR3 sequence is 15 residues long. CDR3 region: CASSVAVGQNSPLHF. CDR3 in DNA: TGTGCCAGCAGTGTAGCTGTGGGACAGAATTCACCCCTCCACTTT.

J is TRBJ1-1 and V is TRBV5-4; D might be TRBD1 (5 bases). Per germline, CDR1 SGHNT and CDR2 YYREEE (reference sequence). The CDR3 loop spans 18 amino acids. Trimming took off 0 bases at V and 5 bases at J, with 23 bases between the two ends. The CDR3 nucleotides read TGTGCCAGCAGCTTGGAGCCGGGCAGGGCAAGTTTAGGGACTGAAGCTTTCTTT. Translation: CASSLEPGRASLGTEAFF.

This sequence joins TRBV30 and TRBJ1-3; D is unresolved. V dropped 1 base and J dropped 2 bases, with 9 bases sitting between them. The CDR3 has 14 residues. Germline CDR1 and CDR2: GTSNPN and SVGIG (reference sequence). This CDR3 is CAWSGAFPGNTIYF. CDR3 sequence (DNA): TGTGCCTGGAGTGGTGCGTTCCCTGGAAACACCATATATTTT.

V and J are TRBV5-5 and TRBJ2-1; 8 bases are shared with TRBD2. With 0 bases clipped from V and 2 bases from J, the junction kept 4 bases outside the gene matches. This CDR3 spans 16 amino acids. Germline loops: CDR1 SGHKS, CDR2 YYEKEE (reference sequence). DNA of the CDR3: TGTGCCAGCAGCTTGGTTGCGGGAGGAACCTACAATGAGCAGTTCTTC. It encodes CASSLVAGGTYNEQFF.

The chain joins TRBV19 to TRBJ2-2; TRBD2 is a possible D gene (5 bases). Trimming cost V 3 bases and J 6 bases, with 8 bases left between them. Germline assignment: CDR1 LNHDA and CDR2 SQIVND (reference sequence). This CDR3 has 13 residues. The CDR3 DNA reads as TGTGCCAGTAGTATTTCGGGATCCGGGGAGCTGTTTTTT. Its protein product is CASSISGSGELFF. Together with reference TRBV19 and TRBJ2-2, the CDR3 gives the full variable domain: DGGITQSPKYLFRKEGQNVTLSCEQNLNHDAMYWYRQDPGQGLRLIYYSQIVNDFQKGDIAEGYSVSREKKESFPLTVTSAQKNPTAFYLCASSISGSGELFFGEGSRLTVL.